This T cell receptor beta chain was found in a study of post-analysis software for immune sequencing data. Carried by the TCR beta cDNA libraries were unique molecular identifiers. Each CDR3 protein gets one entry after TCRdb re-called the PCR reads with MiXCR. Of around 190,000 distinct CDR3 sequences listed, about 30% were seen once; the top ten hold 3.4%. Sequenced sample: blood. This sequence was found in a girl younger than 18 with multiple sclerosis.

The CDR3 loop reads CAWSVSGQGNNSPLHF. The CDR3 DNA reads TGTGCCTGGAGTGTATCGGGACAGGGTAATAATTCACCCCTCCACTTT. This chain connects TRBV30 to TRBJ1-6, with TRBD1 matching over 9 bases. J gave up 5 bases and V 0 bases, and 5 bases lay outside the gene matches. Looked up from germline, CDR1 is GTSNPN and CDR2 is SVGIG (reference sequence). The CDR3 extends over 16 amino acids. The full variable domain, in which reference TRBV30 and TRBJ1-6 provide the parts outside the CDR3, is SQTIHQWPATLVQPVGSPLSLECTVEGTSNPNLYWYRQAAGRGLQLLFYSVGIGQISSEVPQNLSASRPQDRQFILSSKKLLLSDSGFYLCAWSVSGQGNNSPLHFGNGTRLTVT.